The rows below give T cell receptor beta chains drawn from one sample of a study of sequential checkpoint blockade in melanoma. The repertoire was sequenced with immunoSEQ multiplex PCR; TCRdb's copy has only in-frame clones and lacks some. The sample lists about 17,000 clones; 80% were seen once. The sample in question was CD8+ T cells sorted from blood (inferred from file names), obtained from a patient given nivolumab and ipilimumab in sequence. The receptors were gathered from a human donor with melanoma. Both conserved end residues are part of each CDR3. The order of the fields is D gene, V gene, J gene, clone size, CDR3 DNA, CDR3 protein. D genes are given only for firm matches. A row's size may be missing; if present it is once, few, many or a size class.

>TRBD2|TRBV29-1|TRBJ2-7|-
TGCAGCGTCGCGGGACTAGCGGAGGATTCCTACGAGCAGTACTTC
CSVAGLAEDSYEQYF
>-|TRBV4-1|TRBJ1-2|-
TGCGCCAGCAGCCAAGGGCGGGGGACATCATACTATGGCTACACCTTC
CASSQGRGTSYYGYTF
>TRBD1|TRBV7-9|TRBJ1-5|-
TGTGCCAGCAGCTTATTGGGACAGAACAATCAGCCCCAGCATTTT
CASSLLGQNNQPQHF
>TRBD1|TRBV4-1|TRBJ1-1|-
TGCGCCAGCAGCCAACTTCAAGGACAGGGAGACACTGAAGCTTTCTTT
CASSQLQGQGDTEAFF
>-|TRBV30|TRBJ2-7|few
TGTGCCTGGAGCCCACTAGGCTACGAGCAGTACTTC
CAWSPLGYEQYF
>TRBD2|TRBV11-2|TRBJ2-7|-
TGTGCCAGCAGCTCAGGACTAGCGGGGGGGATAAGAGAGCAGTACTTC
CASSSGLAGGIREQYF
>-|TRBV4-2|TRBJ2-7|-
TGTGCCAGCAGCCAAGAGGTCAGATCCTACGAGCAGTACTTC
CASSQEVRSYEQYF
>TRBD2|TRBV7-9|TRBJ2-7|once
TGTGCCAGCAGCCAAACTGGGAGGGCGGGGTACTTC
CASSQTGRAGYF
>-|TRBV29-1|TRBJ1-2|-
TGCAGCGTTGAAGAGTTAGCTACAGGCCCCTACTATGGCTACACCTTC
CSVEELATGPYYGYTF
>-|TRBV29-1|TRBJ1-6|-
TGCAGCGTTCAAGACAATAATTCACCCCTCCACTTT
CSVQDNNSPLHF
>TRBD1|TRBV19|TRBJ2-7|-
TGTGCCAGTAGTTTCCGACAGGGATCCTACGAGCAGTACTTC
CASSFRQGSYEQYF
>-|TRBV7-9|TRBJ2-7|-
TGTGCCAGCAGCTCTCTAAGATCCTACGAGCAGTACTTC
CASSSLRSYEQYF
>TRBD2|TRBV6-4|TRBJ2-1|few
TGTGCCAGCAGTGTATTGGCGGGAGCGGCTGAGCAGTTCTTC
CASSVLAGAAEQFF
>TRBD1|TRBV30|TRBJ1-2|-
TGTGCCTGGAGTCCCGGGACAGCAGGTGGCTACACCTTC
CAWSPGTAGGYTF
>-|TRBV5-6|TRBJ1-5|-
TGTGCCAGCAGCTTGGCCCCAAATCAGCCCCAGCATTTT
CASSLAPNQPQHF
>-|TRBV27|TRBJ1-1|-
TGTGCCAGCAGTCCATACTTTGAGGGGGCTGAAGCTTTCTTT
CASSPYFEGAEAFF
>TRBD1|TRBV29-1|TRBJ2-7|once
TGCAGCGTCACGACAGGGGTGAACGACGAGCAGTACTTC
CSVTTGVNDEQYF
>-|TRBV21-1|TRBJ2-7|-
TGTGCCAGCAGCAGTCCCCCGGGACAGGGGGGTGAGCAGTACTTC
CASSSPPGQGGEQYF
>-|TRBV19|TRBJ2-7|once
TGTGCCAGTAGTATTGGGCAGCTCTCCTACGAGCAGTACTTC
CASSIGQLSYEQYF
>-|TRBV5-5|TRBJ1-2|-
TGTGCCAGCAGCTTGGCCGGGTGGACAGATGCTAACTATGGCTACACCTTC
CASSLAGWTDANYGYTF
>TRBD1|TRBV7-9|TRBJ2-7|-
TGTGCCAGCAGCGTTGCCGGGACAGGGAGCTCCTACGAGCAGTACTTC
CASSVAGTGSSYEQYF
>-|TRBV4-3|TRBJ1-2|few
TGCGCCAGCAGCCAAGGGACACAAAACTATGGCTACACCTTC
CASSQGTQNYGYTF
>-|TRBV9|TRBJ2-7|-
TGTGCCAGCAGCGTAGATTATCAGTCCTCCTACGAGCAGTACTTC
CASSVDYQSSYEQYF
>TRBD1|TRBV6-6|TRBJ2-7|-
TGTGCCAGCAGTTTGACAGGGTTCCCGTACGAGCAGTACTTC
CASSLTGFPYEQYF
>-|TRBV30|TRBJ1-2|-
TGTGCCCTGGAACAGCGCAGGGAAAACTATGGCTACACCTTC
CALEQRRENYGYTF
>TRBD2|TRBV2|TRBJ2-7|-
TGTGCCACCGGACTAGCGGGGGGACCTTTATCCTACGAGCAGTACTTC
CATGLAGGPLSYEQYF
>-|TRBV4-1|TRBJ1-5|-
TGCGCCAGCAGCCAAGGTCAGGGAAATCAGCCCCAGCATTTT
CASSQGQGNQPQHF
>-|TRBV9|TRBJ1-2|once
TGTGCCAGCAGCGTTGCCCAAACCGGGACATTCTATGGCTACACCTTC
CASSVAQTGTFYGYTF
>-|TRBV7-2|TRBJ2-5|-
TGTGCCAGCAGTGACGCCGACAGGGGAGGGGAGACCCAGTACTTC
CASSDADRGGETQYF
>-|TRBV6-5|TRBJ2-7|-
TGTGCCAGCAGTTACTTGGGAGGGGGCTCCTACGAGCAGTACTTC
CASSYLGGGSYEQYF
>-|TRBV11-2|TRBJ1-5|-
TGTGCCAGCAGCTTCGGTACGGAGGGGCCCCAGCATTTT
CASSFGTEGPQHF
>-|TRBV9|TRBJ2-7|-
TGTGCCAGCACCCCAGGGGTTAGCCCCCTCTACGAGCAGTACTTC
CASTPGVSPLYEQYF
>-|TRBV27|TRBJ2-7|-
TGTGCCAGCAGGGAGACAGGTCACTACGAGCAGTACTTC
CASRETGHYEQYF
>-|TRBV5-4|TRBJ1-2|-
TGTGCCAGCAGCTCCTGGACGGGGGGCATTGGCGGCTACACCTTC
CASSSWTGGIGGYTF
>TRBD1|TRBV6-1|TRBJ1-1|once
TGTGCCAGCACCCCTGGACAGGGGAACACTGAAGCTTTCTTT
CASTPGQGNTEAFF
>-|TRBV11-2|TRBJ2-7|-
TGTGCCAGCAGCTTTGGCCTCCCCTACGAGCAGTACTTC
CASSFGLPYEQYF
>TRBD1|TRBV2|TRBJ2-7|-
TGTGCCAGCACCGGGGACAGTTTGGGCTACGAGCAGTACTTC
CASTGDSLGYEQYF
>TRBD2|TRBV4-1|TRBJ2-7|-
TGCGCCAGCAGCCAAACGCTAGCGGACTCCTACGAGCAGTACTTC
CASSQTLADSYEQYF
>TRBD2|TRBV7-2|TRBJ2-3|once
TGTGCCAGCAGCTCGCGGGGGGCGTACACAGATACGCAGTATTTT
CASSSRGAYTDTQYF
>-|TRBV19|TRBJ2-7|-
TGTGCCAGTAGTACAGGATACGAGCAGTACTTC
CASSTGYEQYF
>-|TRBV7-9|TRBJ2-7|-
TGTGCCAGCAGCTTAGCGGCTTCTGAGGACTTCTTCGATACCTACGAGCAGTACTTC
CASSLAASEDFFDTYEQYF
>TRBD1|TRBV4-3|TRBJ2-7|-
TGCGCCAGCAGCCAAGATGGCCCTCTTTCGGGACAGGGGGTGTACGAGCAGTACTTC
CASSQDGPLSGQGVYEQYF